The entry below gives a single T cell receptor (beta chain) sequence along with its context. CDR1 KGHDR and CDR2 SFDVKD come from the germline V gene. The CDR3 totals 18 residues. After removal of 3 bases from V and 5 bases from J, the junction contained 17 bases not matched to a gene. In terms of age and location, participants ranged from roughly 18 to 89 years and lived in around 22 US areas. Grouping used clinical history reported by participants in a survey and questionnaire. Symptom resolution, clearance, or two negative PCRs marked donors in Cohort 3 as recovered. The sample is drawn from a study of blood T cell repertoires in COVID-19. For the study at large: The cDNA or gDNA used as material had been derived from T cells, B-cell-depleted T cells, or PBMCs.

Data came from immunoSEQ multiplex PCR; TCRdb stores just in-frame clones and leaves some out. The repertoire consists of 150,000 to 200,000 clones, with around four fifths occurring once and the leading ten covering over 9.5%. The sample taken for sequencing was PBMCs or T cells enriched from blood (not recorded which). This TCR came from a man aged 40-55 years who had recovered from COVID-19. The J gene is TRBJ2-5, the V gene TRBV24-1, with 7 bases matching TRBD1. CDR3 protein: CATSDPRPGTALWETQYF. The CDR3 DNA reads TGTGCCACCAGTGATCCTCGACCGGGGACAGCACTTTGGGAGACCCAGTACTTC.